This T cell receptor (beta chain) was identified in a study of B cell selection in AIRE deficiency. Study-level findings and limits: Shared Treg sequences were biased toward short CDR3s with few non-templated nucleotide insertions. With only TCRbeta sequenced, about 37% of shared healthy Treg sequences overlapped Tconv.

This CDR3 is 13 amino acids long. The V and J ends lost 5 bases and 5 bases respectively, with 13 bases between them. The germline CDR1 and CDR2 sequences are MDHEN and SYDVKM. The data were produced by immunoSEQ multiplex PCR, yet TCRdb's version contains in-frame clones alone and is incomplete. The sample lists about 21,000 clones, about 94% occurring once. Regulatory T cells were sorted as CD4+CD25hiCD127low/negative. A remark on this clone: Its antigen is not identified.

Sequenced: Tregs sorted from PBMCs. The chain combines TRBV28 with TRBJ2-7, with a weak D call TRBD2 (6 bases). The sequence was obtained from a human donor with AIRE deficiency. CDR3: CASSHGGPHEQYF. CDR3 nucleotide sequence: TGTGCCAGCAGTCACGGAGGGCCCCACGAGCAGTACTTC.